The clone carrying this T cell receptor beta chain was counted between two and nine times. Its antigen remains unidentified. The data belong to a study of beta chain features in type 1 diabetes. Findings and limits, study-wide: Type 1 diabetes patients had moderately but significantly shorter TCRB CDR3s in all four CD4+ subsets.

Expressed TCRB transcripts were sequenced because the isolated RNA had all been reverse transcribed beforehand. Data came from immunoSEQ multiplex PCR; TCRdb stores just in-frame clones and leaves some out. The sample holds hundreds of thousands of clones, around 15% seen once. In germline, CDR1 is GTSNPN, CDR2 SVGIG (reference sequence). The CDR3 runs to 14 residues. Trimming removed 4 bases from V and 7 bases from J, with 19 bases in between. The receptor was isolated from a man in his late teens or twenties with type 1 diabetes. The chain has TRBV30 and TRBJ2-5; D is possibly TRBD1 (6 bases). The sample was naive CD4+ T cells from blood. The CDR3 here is CAWTQGYYLGTQYF. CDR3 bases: TGTGCCTGGACACAGGGCTACTATTTAGGGACCCAGTACTTC.